This T cell receptor (beta chain) was sequenced during a study of blood T cell repertoires in COVID-19. Turning to the study itself: Sites across the United States, Italy and Spain contributed samples from acute and convalescent COVID-19.

Method: immunoSEQ multiplex PCR; TCRdb's copy keeps in-frame clones and lacks some. Here the sample spans approximately 28,000 clones, approximately 75% being singletons. V was shortened by 0 bases and J by 2 bases, with 8 bases between the two germline ends. Germline V CDR1 and CDR2: SGDLS, YYNGEE. The CDR3 runs 14 residues. The TCR comes from a boy between 2 and 10 years old with active or convalescent COVID-19. Sequencing used peripheral blood. The chain employs TRBV9 and TRBJ1-1; D remains unclear. The CDR3 DNA reads TGTGCCAGCAGCGTAGACTCGAAAAACACTGAAGCTTTCTTT. Protein: CASSVDSKNTEAFF.